This T cell receptor (beta chain) is drawn from a study of blood T cell repertoires in COVID-19. Study summary: Both acute and convalescent COVID-19 samples were obtained from the United States, Italy and Spain. The cDNA or gDNA used as material had been derived from T cells, B-cell-depleted T cells, or PBMCs.

In the original processing: Amplification with reference gene primers provided the estimates of nucleated cell counts. Generated by immunoSEQ multiplex PCR, the TCRdb table keeps only in-frame clones and is missing some. V, J and clone size are those of that table, while D and trimming were read from the DNA. The sample yields about 45,000 clones, roughly 90% seen once. V shed 4 bases and J 4 bases; nucleotides not matched to a gene: 9. The CDR3 totals 15 residues. The germline gives CDR1 MRHNA, CDR2 SNTAGT. The sequence was obtained from a human donor in a cohort sampled during active COVID-19. This chain connects TRBV6-4 to TRBJ2-5, with 7 bases matching TRBD1. Sequencing was carried out using peripheral blood. CDR3 bases: TGTGCCAGCAGTGTGGGGACAGCCCCGGGAGAGACCCAGTACTTC. Its translation is CASSVGTAPGETQYF.